This TCR beta chain was captured in a study of cytomegalovirus exposure and HLA in healthy donors. Regarding this clone: Its antigen is undetermined. Relative to the germline gene, one junction end is altered; a read error may explain this.

Use of 60 Vbeta and 13 Jbeta primers characterized the PCR. The data were produced by immunoSEQ multiplex PCR, yet TCRdb's version contains in-frame clones alone and is incomplete. Among 130,000 or so clones listed, roughly 79% were seen once. Study outcomes and limitations: Most of the TCR beta V segments (in an earlier analysis) were productive either about 87% or about 30% of the time.

The CDR3 spans 15 residues. Germline values: CDR1 MNHEY, CDR2 SVGAGI. Sequencing input: PBMCs. The chain uses TRBV6-5 and TRBJ2-7, with TRBD2 matching 9 bases. This receptor was obtained from a woman between 35 and 50 years old in good health and CMV-seronegative. Written as DNA, the CDR3 is TGTGTCAGCAGCCCGGGACTAGCACAAATCTCGCGGCAGTACTTC. Its protein product is CVSSPGLAQISRQYF.